This T cell receptor (beta chain) comes out of a study of T-cell memory formation after mild COVID-19. Study-wide results and caveats: CD4+ contracting clones were mainly CM and EM; CD8+ ones, EMRA. Some clones that responded turned up in pre-infection memory, which suggests that cross-reactive memory joined in.

The table lists this clonotype with many counts. The antigen remains unidentified. 5'RACE primed at constant segments yielded TCR alpha and TCR beta cDNA libraries bearing sample barcodes and UMIs. Using its own MiXCR run on the 5' RACE reads, TCRdb lists one record per CDR3 protein. The sample has just over 350,000 distinct CDR3 sequences, about an eighth seen once. CDR3 length: 15 amino acids. The germline V gene has CDR1 DFQATT and CDR2 SNEGSKA (reference sequence). Between the trimmed V and J ends, which lost 0 bases and 6 bases, there was a span of 17 bases. This TCR derives from a man aged 18 to 29 who had mild COVID-19 (a few samples of this study predate the infection). Cell type and time point are not known. The rearrangement links TRBV20-1 to TRBJ1-2, with a possible D match to TRBD1 (6 bases). Material for sequencing was PBMCs or a T cell subset sorted from them (not recorded which). The CDR3 reads CSARDPSGQSNGYTF. For the CDR3, the DNA is TGCAGTGCTAGAGACCCCTCGGGACAATCGAATGGCTACACCTTC.